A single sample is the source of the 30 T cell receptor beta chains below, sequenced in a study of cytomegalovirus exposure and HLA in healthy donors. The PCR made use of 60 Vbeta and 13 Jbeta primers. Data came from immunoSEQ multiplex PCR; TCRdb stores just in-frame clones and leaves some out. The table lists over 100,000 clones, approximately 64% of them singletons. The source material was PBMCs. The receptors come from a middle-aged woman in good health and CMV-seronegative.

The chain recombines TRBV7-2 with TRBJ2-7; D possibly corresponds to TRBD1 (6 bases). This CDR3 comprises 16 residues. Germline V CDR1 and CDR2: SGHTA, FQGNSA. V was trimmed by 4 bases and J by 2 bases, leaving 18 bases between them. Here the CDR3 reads CASSSGTKAVPYEQYF. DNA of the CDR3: TGTGCCAGCAGCTCAGGGACAAAAGCGGTCCCCTACGAGCAGTACTTC.

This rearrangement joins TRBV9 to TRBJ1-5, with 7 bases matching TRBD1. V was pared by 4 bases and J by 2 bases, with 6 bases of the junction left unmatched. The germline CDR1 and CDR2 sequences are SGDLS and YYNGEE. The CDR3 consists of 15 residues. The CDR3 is CASSRGQAGNQPQHF. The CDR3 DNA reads TGTGCCAGCAGCCGAGGACAGGCGGGCAATCAGCCCCAGCATTTT.

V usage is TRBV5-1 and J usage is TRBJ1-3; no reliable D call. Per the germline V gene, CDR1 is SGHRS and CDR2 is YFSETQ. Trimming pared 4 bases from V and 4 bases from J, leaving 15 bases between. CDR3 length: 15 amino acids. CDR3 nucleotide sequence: TGCGCCAGCAGCATGCCTTCTACTGTAGGAAACACCATATATTTT. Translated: CASSMPSTVGNTIYF.

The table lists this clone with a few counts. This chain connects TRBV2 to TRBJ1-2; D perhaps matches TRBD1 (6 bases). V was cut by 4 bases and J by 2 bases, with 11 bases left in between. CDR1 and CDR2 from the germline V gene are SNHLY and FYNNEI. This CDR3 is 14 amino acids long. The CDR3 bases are TGTGCCAGCAGTGTGGGCCAGGGGAACTATGGCTACACCTTC. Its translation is CASSVGQGNYGYTF.

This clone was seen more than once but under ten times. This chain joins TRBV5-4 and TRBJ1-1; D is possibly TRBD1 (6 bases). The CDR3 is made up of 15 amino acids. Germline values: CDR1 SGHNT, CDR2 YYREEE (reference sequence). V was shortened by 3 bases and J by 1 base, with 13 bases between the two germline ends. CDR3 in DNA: TGTGCCAGCAGCTCCTGGGGGGGGGCGAACACTGAAGCTTTCTTT. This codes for CASSSWGGANTEAFF.

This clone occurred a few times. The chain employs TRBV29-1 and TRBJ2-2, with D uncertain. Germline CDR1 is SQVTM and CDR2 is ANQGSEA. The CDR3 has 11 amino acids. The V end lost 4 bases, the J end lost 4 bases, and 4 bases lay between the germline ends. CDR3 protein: CSVVLTGELFF. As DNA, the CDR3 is TGCAGCGTTGTCCTCACCGGGGAGCTGTTTTTT.

The CDR3 nucleotides are TGCAGCGTCTGGGACACGGCGAACGAGCAGTACTTC. Residues: CSVWDTANEQYF. V is TRBV29-1 and J is TRBJ2-7, with D perhaps TRBD1 (6 bases). CDR1 and CDR2 (germline): SQVTM, ANQGSEA. This CDR3 region has 12 residues. V lost 6 bases and J 5 bases, leaving 14 bases between the germline ends.

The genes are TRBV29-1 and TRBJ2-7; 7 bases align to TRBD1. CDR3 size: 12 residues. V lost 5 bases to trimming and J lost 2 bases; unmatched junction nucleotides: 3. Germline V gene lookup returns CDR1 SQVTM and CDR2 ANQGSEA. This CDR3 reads CSVKGGPYEQYF. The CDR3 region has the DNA TGCAGCGTTAAAGGGGGCCCCTACGAGCAGTACTTC.

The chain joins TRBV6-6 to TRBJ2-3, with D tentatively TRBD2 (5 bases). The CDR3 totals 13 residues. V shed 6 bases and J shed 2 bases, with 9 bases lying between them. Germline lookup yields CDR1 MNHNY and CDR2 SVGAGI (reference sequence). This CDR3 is CASRNGDTDTQYF. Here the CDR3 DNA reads TGTGCCAGCAGGAACGGGGACACAGATACGCAGTATTTT.

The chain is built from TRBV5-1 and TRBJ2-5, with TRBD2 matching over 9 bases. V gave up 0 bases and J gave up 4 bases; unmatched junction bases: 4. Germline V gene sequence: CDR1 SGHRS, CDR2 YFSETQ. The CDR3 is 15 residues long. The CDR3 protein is CASSLDGSGGETQYF. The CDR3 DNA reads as TGCGCCAGCAGCTTGGATGGTAGCGGGGGAGAGACCCAGTACTTC.

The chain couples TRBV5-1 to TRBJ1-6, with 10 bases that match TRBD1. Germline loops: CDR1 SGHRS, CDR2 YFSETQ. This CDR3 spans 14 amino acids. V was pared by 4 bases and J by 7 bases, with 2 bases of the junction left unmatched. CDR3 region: CASSQDRGNSPLHF. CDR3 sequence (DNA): TGCGCCAGCAGCCAGGACAGGGGGAATTCACCCCTCCACTTT.

This CDR3 reads CASSLAEGGGLGAQYF. The CDR3 region has the DNA TGTGCCAGCAGCTTAGCGGAAGGGGGCGGTTTAGGGGCCCAGTACTTC. The genes are TRBV7-7 and TRBJ2-5, with 7 bases identical to TRBD1. This CDR3 is built from 16 residues. Germline trimming cut 0 bases from V and 9 bases from J; bases unmatched to any gene: 13. Looked up from germline, CDR1 is SSHAT and CDR2 is FNYEAQ (reference sequence).

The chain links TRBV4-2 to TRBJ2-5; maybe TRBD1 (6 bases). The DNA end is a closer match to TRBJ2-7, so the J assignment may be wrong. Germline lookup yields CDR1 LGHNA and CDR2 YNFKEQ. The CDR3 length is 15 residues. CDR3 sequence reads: CASSRQATPDDEQYF. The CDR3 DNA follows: TGTGCCAGCAGCCGACAGGCAACACCGGACGACGAGCAGTACTTC.

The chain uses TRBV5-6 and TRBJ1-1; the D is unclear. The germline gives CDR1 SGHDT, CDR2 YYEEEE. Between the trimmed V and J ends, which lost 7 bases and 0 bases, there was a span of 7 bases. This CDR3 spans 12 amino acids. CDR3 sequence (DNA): TGTGCCAGCGAGGCAATGAACACTGAAGCTTTCTTT. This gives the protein CASEAMNTEAFF.

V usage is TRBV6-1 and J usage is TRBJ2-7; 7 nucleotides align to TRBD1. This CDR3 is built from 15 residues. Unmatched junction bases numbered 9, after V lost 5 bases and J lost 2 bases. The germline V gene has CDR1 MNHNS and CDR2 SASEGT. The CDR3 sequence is CASSFRQGLPYEQYF. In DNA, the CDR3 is TGTGCCAGCAGTTTCCGACAGGGTCTACCCTACGAGCAGTACTTC.

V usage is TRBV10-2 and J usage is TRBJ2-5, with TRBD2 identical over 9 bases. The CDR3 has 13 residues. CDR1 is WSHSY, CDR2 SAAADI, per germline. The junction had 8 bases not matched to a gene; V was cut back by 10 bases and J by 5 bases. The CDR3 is CATRAGGPETQYF. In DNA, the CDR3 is TGCGCCACAAGGGCGGGGGGGCCGGAGACCCAGTACTTC.

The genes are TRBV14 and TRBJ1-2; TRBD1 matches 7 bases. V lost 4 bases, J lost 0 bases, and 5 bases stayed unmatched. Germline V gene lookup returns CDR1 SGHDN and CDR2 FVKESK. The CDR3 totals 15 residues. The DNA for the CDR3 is TGTGCCAGCAGCCCCGACAGGGATACTAACTATGGCTACACCTTC. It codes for CASSPDRDTNYGYTF.

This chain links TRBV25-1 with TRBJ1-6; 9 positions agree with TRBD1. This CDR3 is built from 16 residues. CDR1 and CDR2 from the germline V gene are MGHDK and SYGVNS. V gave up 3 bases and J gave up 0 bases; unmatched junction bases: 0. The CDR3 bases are TGTGCCAGCAGTGAGGACAGGGGCTCCTATAATTCACCCCTCCACTTT. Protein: CASSEDRGSYNSPLHF. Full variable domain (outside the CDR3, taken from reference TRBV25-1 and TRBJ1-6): EADIYQTPRYLVIGTGKKITLECSQTMGHDKMYWYQQDPGMELHLIHYSYGVNSTEKGDLSSESTVSRIRTEHFPLTLESARPSHTSQYLCASSEDRGSYNSPLHFGNGTRLTVT.

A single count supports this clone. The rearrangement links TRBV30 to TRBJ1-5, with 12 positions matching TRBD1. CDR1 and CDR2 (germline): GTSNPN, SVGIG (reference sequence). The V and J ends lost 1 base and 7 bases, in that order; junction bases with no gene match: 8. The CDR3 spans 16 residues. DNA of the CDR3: TGTGCCTGGAGTGCGGGGGGACAGGGGGCGAGACAGCCCCAGCATTTT. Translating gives CAWSAGGQGARQPQHF.

CDR3 sequence: CSLGGGLAKNIQYF. CDR3 in DNA: TGCAGCCTTGGGGGGGGGCTAGCCAAAAACATTCAGTACTTC. The chain couples TRBV29-1 to TRBJ2-4; possibly TRBD2 for D (7 bases). V lost 8 bases and J lost 0, with 14 bases in between. The CDR3 sequence is 14 residues long. In germline, CDR1 is SQVTM, CDR2 ANQGSEA.

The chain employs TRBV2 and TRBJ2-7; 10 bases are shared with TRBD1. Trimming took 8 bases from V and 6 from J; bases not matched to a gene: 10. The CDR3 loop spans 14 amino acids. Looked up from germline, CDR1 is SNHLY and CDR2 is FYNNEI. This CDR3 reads CASDLGTGASEQYF. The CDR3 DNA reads TGTGCCAGCGATCTGGGGACAGGGGCTAGCGAGCAGTACTTC.

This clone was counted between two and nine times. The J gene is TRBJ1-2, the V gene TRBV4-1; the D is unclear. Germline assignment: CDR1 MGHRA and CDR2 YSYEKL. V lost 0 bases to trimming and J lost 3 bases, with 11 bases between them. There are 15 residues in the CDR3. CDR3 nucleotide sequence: TGCGCCAGCAGCCAAGATCTGGAGGCGGACTATGGCTACACCTTC. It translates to CASSQDLEADYGYTF.

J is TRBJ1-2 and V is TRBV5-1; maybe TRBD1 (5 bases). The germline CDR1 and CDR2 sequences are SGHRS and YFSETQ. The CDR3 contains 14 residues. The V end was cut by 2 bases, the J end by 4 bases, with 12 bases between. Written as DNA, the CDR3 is TGCGCCAGCAGCTTTGGGCAGGGTAGCTATGGCTACACCTTC. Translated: CASSFGQGSYGYTF.

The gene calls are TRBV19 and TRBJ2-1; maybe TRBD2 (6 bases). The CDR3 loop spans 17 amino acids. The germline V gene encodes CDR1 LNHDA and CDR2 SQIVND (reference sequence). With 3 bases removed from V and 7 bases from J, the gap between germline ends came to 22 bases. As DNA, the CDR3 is TGTGCCAGTAGTATTAGAAGGGACTCGCCTATCGGGAATGAGCAGTTCTTC. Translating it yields CASSIRRDSPIGNEQFF.

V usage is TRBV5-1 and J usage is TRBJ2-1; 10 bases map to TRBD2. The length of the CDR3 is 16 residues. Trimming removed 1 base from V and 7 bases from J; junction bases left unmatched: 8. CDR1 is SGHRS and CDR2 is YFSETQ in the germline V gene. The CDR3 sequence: CASSLPSGGPVNEQFF. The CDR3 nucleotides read TGCGCCAGCAGCTTGCCTAGCGGGGGCCCAGTTAATGAGCAGTTCTTC.

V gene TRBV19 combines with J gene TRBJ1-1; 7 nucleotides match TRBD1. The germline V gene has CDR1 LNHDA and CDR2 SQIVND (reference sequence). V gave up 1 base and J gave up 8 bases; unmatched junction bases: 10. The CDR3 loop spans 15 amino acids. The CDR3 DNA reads TGTGCCAGTAGTATAGCCCGACAGGGAGGCAAGGAAGCTTTCTTT. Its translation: CASSIARQGGKEAFF.

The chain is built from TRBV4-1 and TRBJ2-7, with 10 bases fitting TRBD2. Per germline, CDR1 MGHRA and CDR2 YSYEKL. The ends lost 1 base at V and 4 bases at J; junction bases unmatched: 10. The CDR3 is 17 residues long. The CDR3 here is CASSQGVVGLAAYEQYF. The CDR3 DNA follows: TGCGCCAGCAGCCAAGGGGTAGTCGGACTAGCGGCATACGAGCAGTACTTC.

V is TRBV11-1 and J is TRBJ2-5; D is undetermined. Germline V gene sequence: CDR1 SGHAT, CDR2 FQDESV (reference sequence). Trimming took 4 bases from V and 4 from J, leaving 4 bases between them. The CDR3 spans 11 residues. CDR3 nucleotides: TGTGCCAGCAGCTCCCGAGAGACCCAGTACTTC. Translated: CASSSRETQYF.

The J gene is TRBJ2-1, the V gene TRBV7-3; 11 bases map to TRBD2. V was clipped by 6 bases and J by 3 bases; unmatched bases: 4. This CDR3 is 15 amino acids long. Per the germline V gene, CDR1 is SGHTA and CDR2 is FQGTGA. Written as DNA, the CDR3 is TGTGCCAGCAGTTTGACTAGCGGGAACTACAATGAGCAGTTCTTC. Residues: CASSLTSGNYNEQFF.

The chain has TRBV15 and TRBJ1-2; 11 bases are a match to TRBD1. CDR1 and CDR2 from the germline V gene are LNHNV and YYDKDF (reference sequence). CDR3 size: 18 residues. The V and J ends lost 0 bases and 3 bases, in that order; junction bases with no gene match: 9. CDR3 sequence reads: CATSRDMGTGGGHYGYTF. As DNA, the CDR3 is TGTGCCACCAGCAGAGATATGGGGACAGGGGGTGGGCACTATGGCTACACCTTC.